This T cell receptor beta chain was identified during a study of CD8 T cells in Susac syndrome. Random hexamers primed reverse transcription of 0.5 to 1 ug RNA. Multiplex PCR with immunoSEQ amplified the TCR beta CDR3 across 54 Vbeta and 13 Jbeta. Each CDR3 protein is one row after TCRdb ran MiXCR on the immunoSEQ multiplex PCR reads. Among 170,000 or so distinct CDR3 sequences listed, roughly 95% were seen once. TEMRA cells were FACS-enriched, with CD8+ and CD4+ T cells isolated negatively. The CDR3 contains 15 residues. The germline V gene encodes CDR1 DFQATT and CDR2 SNEGSKA (reference sequence). The junction had 10 bases not matched to a gene; V was cut back by 5 bases and J by 8 bases.

This chain joins TRBV20-1 and TRBJ2-1; TRBD1 matches 12 bases. Sequencing input: CD4+ T cells from PBMCs. The clonotype comes from a human donor with Susac syndrome. DNA for the CDR3: TGCAGTGCTTCCACCGGGACAGGGGGCAGCTATGAGCAGTTCTTC. Protein product: CSASTGTGGSYEQFF.